This TCR beta chain emerged from a study of tumor and adjacent non-tumor tissue in lung cancer. Looking at the study overall: Patients were aged about 31 to 85, some 10 men and 5 women, stage I to III. Study conclusions and caveats: Top 100 clones took a larger repertoire share in normal lung. Tumor TCR diversity, when higher, was linked to shorter survival.

The CDR3 has 15 amino acids. Germline CDR1 is SGHAT and CDR2 is FQNNGV. As for this clonotype: Antigen specificity is unknown. Sequence at one end of the junction differs from germline and may be a read error.

The library came from three nested PCR rounds adapted from ARM-PCR protocols. TCRdb independently ran MiXCR on the multiplex PCR reads; one entry per CDR3 protein. The sample lists approximately 86,000 distinct CDR3 sequences; just under 75% were seen once. The template was RNA from unsorted bulk tissue. Newly diagnosed lung cancer patients had thoracic surgery in China, August–late 2014, without prior chemotherapy. The sample consisted of lung tumor tissue. This chain joins TRBV11-2 and TRBJ2-3, with D perhaps matching TRBD1 (5 bases). The clonotype was recovered from a woman between 40 and 55 years old with non-small cell lung cancer. The CDR3 DNA sequence: TGTGCCAGCAGCTTAGACAGGTGCTACCAGGGTACGCTGTATTTT. It translates to CASSLDRCYQGTLYF.